A selection of T cell receptor beta chains follows, all from one sample in a study of cytomegalovirus exposure and HLA in healthy donors. The protocol was immunoSEQ multiplex PCR, while the TCRdb copy is restricted to in-frame clones and leaves out a portion. This sample has 110,000 to 150,000 clones, with about 84% found just once. The source material was PBMCs. These receptors were taken from a male donor in good health and CMV-seronegative. The CDR3 runs from the conserved cysteine through the conserved F or W. The D gene is left open where the match is weak. Clone size, where shown, is once, few, many, or a class for clones that have expanded.

v_call	d_call	clone_size	j_call	cdr3_aa	cdr3_nt
TRBV5-1	NA	NA	TRBJ2-5	CASSSGTARETQYF	TGCGCCAGCAGCTCCGGGACTGCGCGGGAGACCCAGTACTTC
TRBV9	TRBD2	NA	TRBJ2-1	CASSLPSGGAHEQFF	TGTGCCAGCAGCCTTCCTAGCGGGGGGGCACATGAGCAGTTCTTC
TRBV6-5	NA	NA	TRBJ1-5	CASRAGESQHF	TGTGCCAGCAGAGCCGGGGAGTCCCAGCATTTT
TRBV10-3	NA	NA	TRBJ1-1	CAISESMSLSNTEAFF	TGTGCCATCAGTGAGTCGATGAGCTTATCGAACACTGAAGCTTTCTTT
TRBV7-6	NA	NA	TRBJ2-7	CASSWSPPLTTYEQYF	TGTGCCAGCAGCTGGAGTCCACCGCTCACTACCTACGAGCAGTACTTC
TRBV11-2	NA	NA	TRBJ2-2	CASSFSGSTGELFF	TGTGCCAGCAGCTTCAGTGGGAGCACCGGGGAGCTGTTTTTT
TRBV5-6	NA	NA	TRBJ2-7	CASSPGQNYEQYF	TGTGCCAGCAGCCCGGGACAAAACTACGAGCAGTACTTC
TRBV6-1	TRBD2	NA	TRBJ2-1	CASSEALAGTAYNEQFF	TGTGCCAGCAGTGAGGCACTAGCGGGGACCGCCTACAATGAGCAGTTCTTC
TRBV6-1	TRBD1	NA	TRBJ1-2	CASSEIYIGQVRNYGYTF	TGTGCCAGCAGTGAAATATACATCGGACAGGTCAGAAACTATGGCTACACCTTC
TRBV14	TRBD1	few	TRBJ2-7	CASSQNRYGTAYEQYF	TGTGCCAGCAGCCAAAATCGCTACGGGACAGCCTACGAGCAGTACTTC
TRBV19	TRBD1	NA	TRBJ2-5	CASSATGLIKETQYF	TGTGCCAGTAGTGCGACAGGGCTCATCAAAGAGACCCAGTACTTC
TRBV4-2	TRBD1	few	TRBJ2-3	CASSPGQGEVDTQYF	TGTGCCAGCAGCCCGGGACAGGGGGAGGTAGATACGCAGTATTTT
TRBV25-1	TRBD1	NA	TRBJ1-3	CASSNPGQGANTIYF	TGTGCCAGCAGTAACCCCGGACAGGGAGCAAACACCATATATTTT
TRBV9	TRBD1	NA	TRBJ1-4	CASSPTGQGSLNEKLFF	TGTGCCAGCAGCCCAACCGGACAGGGTAGCCTTAATGAAAAACTGTTTTTT
TRBV18	NA	NA	TRBJ1-6	CASSPSSGAGNSPLHF	TGTGCCAGCTCACCCAGTTCAGGGGCAGGGAATTCACCCCTCCACTTT
TRBV27	TRBD1	NA	TRBJ1-6	CASRDNRGYNSPLHF	TGTGCCAGCAGAGATAACAGGGGGTACAATTCACCCCTCCACTTT
TRBV5-4	TRBD2	few	TRBJ2-2	CASSYRTSSAGELFF	TGTGCCAGCAGCTACAGGACTAGTTCTGCCGGGGAGCTGTTTTTT
TRBV29-1	TRBD1	NA	TRBJ1-2	CSVRQGGGYTF	TGCAGCGTCCGACAGGGGGGTGGCTACACCTTC
TRBV30	TRBD1	NA	TRBJ1-4	CAWSRDRGGANEKLFF	TGTGCCTGGAGCCGGGACAGGGGAGGTGCTAATGAAAAACTGTTTTTT
TRBV2	TRBD1	NA	TRBJ1-2	CASSELRDRVPSGYTF	TGTGCCAGCAGTGAACTTCGGGACAGGGTTCCGTCCGGCTACACCTTC
TRBV5-1	NA	NA	TRBJ1-1	CASSLEQGTEAFF	TGCGCCAGCAGCTTGGAACAGGGCACTGAAGCTTTCTTT
TRBV6-4	TRBD1	once	TRBJ2-2	CASKGADDPGELFF	TGTGCCAGCAAGGGGGCAGACGATCCCGGGGAGCTGTTTTTT
TRBV13	TRBD1	NA	TRBJ2-7	CASKSRGQGRHEQYF	TGTGCCAGCAAGTCCCGCGGACAGGGAAGACACGAGCAGTACTTC
TRBV2	NA	once	TRBJ1-2	CASRGGNYGYTF	TGTGCCAGCAGGGGGGGAAACTATGGCTACACCTTC
TRBV13	TRBD1	NA	TRBJ1-1	CASSEDPGQFRNTEAFF	TGTGCCAGCAGCGAGGATCCGGGACAGTTCCGGAACACTGAAGCTTTCTTT
TRBV2	TRBD1	NA	TRBJ1-4	CASSEALDRRDEKLFF	TGTGCCAGCAGTGAAGCGCTGGACAGGCGGGACGAAAAACTGTTTTTT
TRBV6-5	NA	NA	TRBJ1-5	CAILGGQHQPQHF	TGTGCCATCCTAGGAGGACAGCATCAGCCCCAGCATTTT
TRBV19	TRBD1	NA	TRBJ2-3	CASTGDRGSGRGTDTQYF	TGTGCCAGTACCGGGGACAGGGGAAGTGGACGTGGCACAGATACGCAGTATTTT
TRBV2	TRBD1	once	TRBJ2-1	CASEEQGVNNEQFF	TGTGCCAGCGAGGAACAGGGGGTTAACAATGAGCAGTTCTTC
TRBV18	TRBD1	NA	TRBJ1-2	CASSPQDRGYGYTF	TGTGCCAGCTCACCACAGGACAGGGGCTATGGCTACACCTTC
TRBV7-8	NA	NA	TRBJ1-5	CASSLRRRDTQHF	TGTGCCAGCAGCTTACGACGTCGGGATACGCAGCATTTT
TRBV19	NA	NA	TRBJ2-2	CASSDQGPRAGELFF	TGTGCCAGTAGTGATCAGGGGCCTCGGGCCGGGGAGCTGTTTTTT
TRBV9	NA	few	TRBJ1-4	CASSPGSLNEKLFF	TGTGCCAGCAGCCCGGGGAGTTTAAATGAAAAACTGTTTTTT
TRBV9	NA	NA	TRBJ2-7	CASSVDSRRGEQYF	TGTGCCAGCAGCGTAGATAGTAGACGGGGGGAGCAGTACTTC
TRBV6-6	NA	medium-sized	TRBJ1-5	CASSYLNRASNQPQHF	TGTGCCAGCAGTTACCTAAACAGGGCTAGCAATCAGCCCCAGCATTTT
TRBV30	TRBD1	NA	TRBJ1-6	CAWSRGQGNSPLHF	TGTGCCTGGTCAAGGGGACAGGGAAATTCACCCCTCCACTTT
TRBV6-1	NA	NA	TRBJ2-3	CPKGGGTDTQYF	TGTCCAAAGGGGGGGGGCACAGATACGCAGTATTTT
TRBV6-4	TRBD2	NA	TRBJ2-1	CASSVVGSAGAPNEQFF	TGTGCCAGCAGTGTGGTGGGGTCTGCGGGAGCTCCCAATGAGCAGTTCTTC
TRBV19	TRBD1	NA	TRBJ2-3	CATHRGKGDTQYF	TGTGCCACACACAGGGGAAAAGGAGATACGCAGTATTTT
TRBV4-2	NA	NA	TRBJ1-3	CASSQDPAGTGNTIYF	TGTGCCAGCAGCCAAGATCCAGCAGGGACTGGAAACACCATATATTTT
TRBV29-1	NA	NA	TRBJ2-2	CSVEDQGAGELFF	TGCAGCGTTGAAGATCAAGGAGCCGGGGAGCTGTTTTTT
TRBV19	NA	NA	TRBJ1-1	CASSIVKNTEAFF	TGTGCCAGTAGTATAGTAAAGAACACTGAAGCTTTCTTT
TRBV27	NA	NA	TRBJ2-1	CASSLNLYNEQFF	TGTGCCAGCAGTTTAAACTTGTACAATGAGCAGTTCTTC
TRBV7-9	NA	few	TRBJ2-2	CASSLVGNTGELFF	TGTGCCAGCAGCTTAGTCGGGAACACCGGGGAGCTGTTTTTT
TRBV4-1	NA	NA	TRBJ1-1	CASSLLAGPNTEAFF	TGCGCCAGCAGCCTTCTGGCTGGGCCGAACACTGAAGCTTTCTTT
TRBV28	NA	NA	TRBJ2-3	CASSLQDDDYTDTQYF	TGTGCCAGCAGTTTACAGGACGACGACTACACAGATACGCAGTATTTT
TRBV27	NA	NA	TRBJ2-7	CASSLGGPEHSYEQYF	TGTGCCAGCAGTTTAGGAGGACCCGAACACTCCTACGAGCAGTACTTC
TRBV7-9	NA	few	TRBJ2-3	CASSWGSDPLRQYF	TGTGCCAGCAGCTGGGGCTCTGATCCGCTGCGGCAGTATTTT